This is a list of T cell receptor beta chains from one sample in a study of shared clonotypes between healthy human individuals. Sequencing was performed with immunoSEQ multiplex PCR; in TCRdb, only in-frame clones are kept and a portion is missing. The table has just over 2,000,000 clones, about 95% seen once. The sequencing sample was made of naive CD8+ T cells sorted from blood. Receptors were obtained from a man younger than 30 in good health. Each CDR3 is given with its conserved first and last residue. The D gene is left open where the match is weak. Clone size, where shown, is once, few, many, or a class for clones that have expanded.

D gene	V gene	J gene	clone size	CDR3 protein	CDR3 DNA
TRBD2	TRBV4-1	TRBJ2-1	.	CAAGGKNEQFF	TGCGCCGCGGGGGGGAAGAATGAGCAGTTCTTC
TRBD2	TRBV7-9	TRBJ2-1	.	CASSLKGTSGYNEQFF	TGTGCCAGCAGCTTAAAGGGGACTAGCGGCTACAATGAGCAGTTCTTC
TRBD1	TRBV5-6	TRBJ1-6	.	CASSPTGSISPLHF	TGTGCCAGCAGCCCGACAGGGAGTATCTCACCCCTCCACTTT
TRBD1	TRBV5-8	TRBJ2-3	.	CASSDRGLIDTQYF	TGTGCCAGCAGCGACAGGGGGCTTATAGATACGCAGTATTTT
.	TRBV9	TRBJ2-3	.	CASSVYTDTQYF	TGTGCCAGCAGCGTCTACACAGATACGCAGTATTTT
.	TRBV7-9	TRBJ2-1	.	CASSRSSSYNEQFF	TGTGCCAGCAGCAGGAGTAGCTCCTACAATGAGCAGTTCTTC
.	TRBV9	TRBJ1-5	.	CASSVAGGVNQPQHF	TGTGCCAGCAGCGTAGCTGGGGGGGTAAATCAGCCCCAGCATTTT
.	TRBV29-1	TRBJ2-7	.	CSATTARSYEQYF	TGCAGCGCTACCACGGCTCGTTCCTACGAGCAGTACTTC
.	TRBV6-5	TRBJ2-1	.	CASSYFGGPEQFF	TGTGCCAGCAGTTACTTTGGTGGGCCTGAGCAGTTCTTC
TRBD1	TRBV27	TRBJ2-7	.	CASRSRQGGSYEQYF	TGTGCCAGCAGATCCAGACAGGGGGGATCCTACGAGCAGTACTTC
TRBD2	TRBV29-1	TRBJ2-3	.	CSGERGSTDTQYF	TGCAGCGGGGAGCGGGGGAGCACAGATACGCAGTATTTT
.	TRBV4-1	TRBJ2-1	.	CASSQDQGSEQFF	TGCGCCAGCAGCCAAGATCAAGGGAGTGAGCAGTTCTTC
TRBD2	TRBV5-6	TRBJ2-3	.	CASSSILAGGSDTQYF	TGTGCCAGCAGCTCGATCCTAGCGGGGGGTTCGGATACGCAGTATTTT
.	TRBV27	TRBJ2-1	.	CASGWAGGDNEQFF	TGTGCCAGCGGCTGGGCAGGGGGGGACAATGAGCAGTTCTTC
TRBD2	TRBV7-6	TRBJ2-5	.	CASSWASGQETQYF	TGTGCCAGCAGCTGGGCTAGCGGGCAAGAGACCCAGTACTTC
.	TRBV27	TRBJ2-3	.	CASSPFRSEPTDTQYF	TGTGCCAGCAGTCCCTTCAGGTCTGAACCCACAGATACGCAGTATTTT
.	TRBV27	TRBJ1-6	once	CASSFLDSNSPLHF	TGTGCCAGCAGTTTTTTAGACAGTAATTCACCCCTCCACTTT
.	TRBV28	TRBJ1-5	.	CASSPGEFFMGNQPQHF	TGTGCCAGCAGTCCCGGTGAGTTTTTTATGGGCAATCAGCCCCAGCATTTT
.	TRBV9	TRBJ2-1	.	CASSVDLKSSYNEQFF	TGTGCCAGCAGCGTAGACCTGAAGAGCTCCTACAATGAGCAGTTCTTC
.	TRBV19	TRBJ2-7	.	CASSIWGRSYEQYF	TGTGCCAGTAGTATCTGGGGGCGATCCTACGAGCAGTACTTC
.	TRBV4-1	TRBJ2-7	.	CASSPGTFYEQYF	TGCGCCAGCAGCCCCGGGACTTTCTACGAGCAGTACTTC
.	TRBV27	TRBJ2-3	.	CASSLEVASTDTQYF	TGTGCCAGCAGTTTAGAAGTAGCTTCCACAGATACGCAGTATTTT
.	TRBV5-4	TRBJ1-3	.	CASSSGNTIYF	TGTGCCAGCAGCAGTGGGAACACCATATATTTT
.	TRBV2	TRBJ2-1	once	CASSEATLGGSYNEQFF	TGTGCCAGCAGTGAAGCCACTCTTGGCGGTTCCTACAATGAGCAGTTCTTC
.	TRBV13	TRBJ2-3	.	CASSLATGTDTQYF	TGTGCCAGCAGCTTGGCGACTGGCACAGATACGCAGTATTTT
TRBD2	TRBV7-9	TRBJ2-1	.	CASSLAASGEYNEQFF	TGTGCCAGCAGCTTAGCGGCTAGCGGGGAGTACAATGAGCAGTTCTTC
TRBD2	TRBV2	TRBJ2-2	.	CASRNPTSGKLGELFF	TGTGCCAGCAGGAACCCGACTAGCGGGAAACTCGGGGAGCTGTTTTTT
.	TRBV11-2	TRBJ2-5	.	CASSSREDRQETQYF	TGTGCCAGCAGCTCAAGGGAGGACCGACAAGAGACCCAGTACTTC
TRBD1	TRBV6-6	TRBJ1-4	.	CASSPAGTVNEKLFF	TGTGCCAGCAGCCCCGCCGGGACAGTTAATGAAAAACTGTTTTTT